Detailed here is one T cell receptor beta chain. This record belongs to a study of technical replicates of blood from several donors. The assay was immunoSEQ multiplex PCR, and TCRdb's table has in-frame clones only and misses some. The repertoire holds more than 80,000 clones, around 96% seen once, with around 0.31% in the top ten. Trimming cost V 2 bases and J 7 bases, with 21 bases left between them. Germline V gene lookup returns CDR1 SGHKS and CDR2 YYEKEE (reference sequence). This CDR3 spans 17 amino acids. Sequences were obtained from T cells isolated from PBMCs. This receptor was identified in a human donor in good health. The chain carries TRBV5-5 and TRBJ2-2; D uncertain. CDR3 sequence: CASSFSGWSDILGELFF. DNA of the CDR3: TGTGCCAGCAGCTTTTCGGGTTGGTCAGATATCCTCGGGGAGCTGTTTTTT.